These 9 T cell receptor beta chains originate from one sample sequenced in a study of T cell changes during pregnancy in multiple sclerosis (dated 2019 in TCRdb). Library method: the immunoSEQ multiplex PCR assay. TCRdb took this table from immuneACCESS and kept in-frame rearrangements with V and J called. Such tables lack part of the clones; where checked against another copy, unresolved V genes explain under half of the gap, and the rest is unexplained. The sample table contains about 70,000 clones; only one count was recorded for roughly 92% of them. The ten most abundant clones make up around 2.2% of the sample. The sequencing used peripheral blood, collected in the second trimester of pregnancy. Receptor source: a female donor in good health, enrolled as a control in a pregnancy study.

This clone was detected only a few times. The chain recombines TRBV7-2 with TRBJ2-1, with 7 nucleotides matching TRBD2. This CDR3 has 17 amino acids. CDR1 is SGHTA, CDR2 FQGNSA, per germline. V lost 2 bases to trimming and J lost 1 base; unmatched junction nucleotides: 8. The CDR3 region has the DNA TGTGCCAGCAGCTTACCTAGCCGGGGGGAATCCTACAATGAGCAGTTCTTC. Encoded protein: CASSLPSRGESYNEQFF.

The chain combines TRBV7-9 with TRBJ2-7, with 9 bases matching TRBD1. The V gene end was trimmed by 5 bases and the J gene end by 3 bases; junction bases not matched to a gene: 8. Germline CDR1 is SEHNR and CDR2 is FQNEAQ (reference sequence). The CDR3 totals 15 residues. The CDR3 DNA reads TGTGCCAGCAGCCGACCCGGGACAGGGAACTACGAGCAGTACTTC. Translation gives CASSRPGTGNYEQYF.

The V call is TRBV7-2, the J call TRBJ2-1; 8 bases agree with TRBD2. The CDR3 contains 14 residues. V shed 5 bases and J 10 bases; nucleotides not matched to a gene: 10. Germline loops: CDR1 SGHTA, CDR2 FQGNSA. DNA for the CDR3: TGTGCCAGCAGCCCCACGGGGGGGCCAGGCGAGCAGTTCTTC. This gives the protein CASSPTGGPGEQFF.

The chain employs TRBV7-9 and TRBJ2-2; D remains unclear. The germline V gene encodes CDR1 SEHNR and CDR2 FQNEAQ (reference sequence). The CDR3 sequence is 14 residues long. The V and J ends lost 2 bases and 2 bases respectively, with 6 bases between them. CDR3 residues: CASSLSLNTGELFF. The CDR3 coding sequence is TGTGCCAGCAGCTTATCTCTAAACACCGGGGAGCTGTTTTTT.

The J gene is TRBJ2-2, the V gene TRBV4-3, with D possibly TRBD1 on 5 matching bases. Trimming shortened V by 1 base and J by 3 bases, and 9 bases separated the two germline ends. Germline CDR1 and CDR2: LGHNA and YSLEER. This CDR3 comprises 15 residues. The CDR3 sequence: CASSQGMTDTGELFF. In DNA, the CDR3 is TGCGCCAGCAGCCAAGGGATGACAGACACCGGGGAGCTGTTTTTT.

The chain employs TRBV15 and TRBJ2-7, with 8 bases identical to TRBD1. The CDR3 covers 13 residues. Trimming took 5 bases from V and 6 from J; bases not matched to a gene: 6. CDR1 and CDR2 (germline): LNHNV, YYDKDF (reference sequence). The CDR3 here is CATSVDREPEQYF. CDR3 nucleotide sequence: TGTGCCACCAGCGTGGACAGGGAACCCGAGCAGTACTTC. The entire variable domain, with the rest obtained from reference TRBV15 and TRBJ2-7, is as follows: DAMVIQNPRYQVTQFGKPVTLSCSQTLNHNVMYWYQQKSSQAPKLLFHYYDKDFNNEADTPDNFQSRRPNTSFCFLDIRSPGLGDTAMYLCATSVDREPEQYFGPGTRLTVT.

The chain combines TRBV23-1 with TRBJ1-5; 11 positions agree with TRBD1. TRBV23-1 carries the ORF label, with uncertain function. The CDR3 has 21 amino acids. V lost 0 bases to trimming and J lost 2 bases; unmatched junction nucleotides: 15. The CDR3, as DNA: TGCGCCAGCAGTCAATCGTGCGGATATTTGGACAGGGGGCAGGGCAATCAGCCCCAGCATTTT. Its translation: CASSQSCGYLDRGQGNQPQHF.

The V and J genes are TRBV7-2 and TRBJ2-7; D gene uncertain. This CDR3 region has 14 residues. Germline assignment: CDR1 SGHTA and CDR2 FQGNSA. V was cut by 5 bases and J by 0 bases, with 11 bases left in between. CDR3 in amino acids: CASSLYTNSYEQYF. The CDR3 bases are TGTGCCAGCAGCCTGTACACGAACTCCTACGAGCAGTACTTC.

The J gene is TRBJ1-5, the V gene TRBV2, with TRBD1 matching 8 bases. The CDR3 has 13 residues. V shed 6 bases and J 6 bases; nucleotides not matched to a gene: 4. The germline V gene has CDR1 SNHLY and CDR2 FYNNEI. The CDR3 bases are TGTGCCAGCAGGGACAGGGCTGGTCAGCCCCAGCATTTT. Protein: CASRDRAGQPQHF.